These T cell receptor beta chains were read from a single sample in a study of cytomegalovirus exposure and HLA in healthy donors. Profiled with immunoSEQ multiplex PCR; TCRdb holds only in-frame clones, not every one. In the table there are about 120,000 clones, around 69% of which are singletons. The sequenced sample consisted of PBMCs. These receptors all stem from a woman in her forties in good health and CMV-seropositive. The CDR3 runs from the conserved cysteine through the conserved F or W. A D gene is named only where the DNA matches it firmly. Expanded clones get a size class; other rows say once, few or many, or leave the size out.

TRBD1,many,TRBJ2-5,TRBV6-5,TGTGCCAGCAGCTTCAACCGGGACAGGGTTGAGACCCAGTACTTC,CASSFNRDRVETQYF
-,-,TRBJ2-3,TRBV7-2,TGTGCCAGCACCCCGGTGGCAGATACGCAGTATTTT,CASTPVADTQYF
-,-,TRBJ2-7,TRBV25-1,TGTGCCAGCAGGGAACAGGGTGGCGAGCAGTACTTC,CASREQGGEQYF
TRBD2,-,TRBJ2-1,TRBV7-2,TGTGCCAGCAGCGATATTAGGACTAGCGGGGATGAGCAGTTCTTC,CASSDIRTSGDEQFF
TRBD1,-,TRBJ1-2,TRBV25-1,TGTGCCAGCAGCTGGGGAGGGACAGGGGTTTATGGCTACACCTTC,CASSWGGTGVYGYTF
-,once,TRBJ1-1,TRBV11-1,TGTGCCAGCAGCCTGACAGGTCCCATGAACACTGAAGCTTTCTTT,CASSLTGPMNTEAFF
TRBD1,-,TRBJ2-5,TRBV12-5,TGTGCTAGTGGTTTGTCAGGGGGAGAGACCCAGTACTTC,CASGLSGGETQYF
-,few,TRBJ1-2,TRBV4-1,TGCGCCAGCAGCCAAGTCCCGGGGGGCACTAACTATGGCTACACCTTC,CASSQVPGGTNYGYTF
-,few,TRBJ1-1,TRBV7-6,TGTGCCAGCAGCTTCCGGGACAAACTTAACACTGAAGCTTTCTTT,CASSFRDKLNTEAFF
-,-,TRBJ1-6,TRBV21-1,-,CASSNFGTGASWDSPLHF